This T cell receptor (beta chain) was identified in a study of blood T cell repertoires in COVID-19. Study information: COVID-19 samples from acute and convalescent phases originated in the United States, Italy and Spain. PBMCs, B-cell-depleted T cells, or T cells provided the cDNA or gDNA that made up the material.

Adults between roughly 18 and 90 years of age took part from 24 US areas. Cohort allocation depended upon clinical history that participants reported. The CDR3 covers 14 residues. V shed 1 base, J shed 3 bases, and the junction held 3 bases outside the gene matches. Looked up from germline, CDR1 is MGHRA and CDR2 is YSYEKL. Sequenced by immunoSEQ multiplex PCR; TCRdb stores in-frame clones only, minus some. The sample lists roughly 430,000 clones; 88% were seen once. This receptor was obtained from a woman in her 40s with acute COVID-19. The genes are TRBV4-1 and TRBJ2-7; 7 positions agree with TRBD2. Specimen: PBMCs or T cells enriched from blood (not recorded which). The CDR3, as DNA: TGCGCCAGCAGCCAAGGGGGGGGGAACTACGAGCAGTACTTC. Translation: CASSQGGGNYEQYF.